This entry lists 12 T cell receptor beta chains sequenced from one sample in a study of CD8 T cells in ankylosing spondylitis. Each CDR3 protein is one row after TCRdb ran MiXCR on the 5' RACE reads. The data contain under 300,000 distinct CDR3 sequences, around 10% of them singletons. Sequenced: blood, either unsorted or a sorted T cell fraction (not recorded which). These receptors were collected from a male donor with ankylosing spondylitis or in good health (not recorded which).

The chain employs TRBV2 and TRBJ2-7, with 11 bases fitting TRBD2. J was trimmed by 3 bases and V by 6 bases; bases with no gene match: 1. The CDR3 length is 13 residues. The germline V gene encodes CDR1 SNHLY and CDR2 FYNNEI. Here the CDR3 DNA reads TGTGCCAGCAGCGGGACTAGCGGCTACGAGCAGTACTTC. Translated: CASSGTSGYEQYF.

The CDR3 protein is CASSPGPASATTGELFF. Written as DNA, the CDR3 is TGTGCCAGCAGCCCGGGGCCAGCTAGCGCGACCACCGGGGAGCTGTTTTTT. The V and J genes are TRBV7-2 and TRBJ2-2; D may be TRBD2 (6 bases). The germline V gene has CDR1 SGHTA and CDR2 FQGNSA. The CDR3 covers 17 residues. V was cut by 5 bases and J by 4 bases, with 20 bases left in between. Full variable domain (outside the CDR3, taken from reference TRBV7-2 and TRBJ2-2): GAGVSQSPSNKVTEKGKDVELRCDPISGHTALYWYRQSLGQGLEFLIYFQGNSAPDKSGLPSDRFSAERTGGSVSTLTIQRTQQEDSAVYLCASSPGPASATTGELFFGEGSRLTVL.

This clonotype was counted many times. The CDR3 DNA is TGTGCCAGCAGCTACTGGACAGACCCAGATACGCAGTATTTT. Translating gives CASSYWTDPDTQYF. The rearrangement links TRBV7-2 to TRBJ2-3, with D tentatively TRBD1 (6 bases). The germline CDR1 and CDR2 sequences are SGHTA and FQGNSA. Deletions cut 4 bases from V and 4 bases from J, with 12 bases between. The CDR3 consists of 14 residues.

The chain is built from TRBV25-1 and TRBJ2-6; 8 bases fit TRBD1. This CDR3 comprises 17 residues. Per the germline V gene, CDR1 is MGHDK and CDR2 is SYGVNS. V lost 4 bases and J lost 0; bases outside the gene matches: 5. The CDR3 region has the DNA TGTGCCAGCAGTGGACAGGGGCTTCACTCTGGGGCCAACGTCCTGACTTTC. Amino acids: CASSGQGLHSGANVLTF.

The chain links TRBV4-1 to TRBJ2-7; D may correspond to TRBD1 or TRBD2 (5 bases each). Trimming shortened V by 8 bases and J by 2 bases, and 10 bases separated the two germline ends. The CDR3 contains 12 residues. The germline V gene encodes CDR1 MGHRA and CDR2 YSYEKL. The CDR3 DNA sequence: TGCGCCAGCGGGGACCTTACCTACGAGCAGTACTTC. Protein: CASGDLTYEQYF.

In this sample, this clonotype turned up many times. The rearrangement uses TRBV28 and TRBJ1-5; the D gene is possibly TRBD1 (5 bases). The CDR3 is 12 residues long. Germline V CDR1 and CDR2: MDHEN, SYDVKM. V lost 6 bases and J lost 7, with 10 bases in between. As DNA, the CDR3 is TGTGCCAGCAGATTGAGGGGCCAGCCCCAGCATTTT. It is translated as CASRLRGQPQHF.

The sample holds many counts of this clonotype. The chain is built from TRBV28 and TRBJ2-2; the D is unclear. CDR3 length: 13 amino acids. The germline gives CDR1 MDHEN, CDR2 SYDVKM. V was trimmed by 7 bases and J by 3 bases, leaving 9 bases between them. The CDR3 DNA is TGTGCCAGCAAACGCCGAGACACCGGGGAGCTGTTTTTT. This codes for CASKRRDTGELFF.

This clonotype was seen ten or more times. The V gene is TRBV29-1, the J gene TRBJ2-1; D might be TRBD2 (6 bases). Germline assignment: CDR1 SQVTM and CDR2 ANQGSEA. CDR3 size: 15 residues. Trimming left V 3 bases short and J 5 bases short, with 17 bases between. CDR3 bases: TGCAGCGTTGATGCCGGGTCATCGGGGGACAATGAGCAGTTCTTC. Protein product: CSVDAGSSGDNEQFF.

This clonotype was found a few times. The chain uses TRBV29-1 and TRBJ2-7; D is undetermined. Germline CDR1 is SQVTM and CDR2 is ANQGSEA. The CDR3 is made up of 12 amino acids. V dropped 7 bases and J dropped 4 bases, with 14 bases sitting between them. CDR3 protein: CSAGWSGYEQYF. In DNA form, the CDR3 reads TGCAGCGCCGGATGGAGTGGGTACGAGCAGTACTTC.

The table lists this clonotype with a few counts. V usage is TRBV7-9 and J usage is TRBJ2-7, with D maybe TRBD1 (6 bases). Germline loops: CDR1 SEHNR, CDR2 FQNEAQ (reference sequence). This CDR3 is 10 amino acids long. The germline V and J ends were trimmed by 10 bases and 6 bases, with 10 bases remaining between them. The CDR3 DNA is TGTGCCACAGGGGAAGGCGAGCAGTACTTC. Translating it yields CATGEGEQYF.

The CDR3 reads CSARDQREVQETQYF. The DNA of the CDR3 is TGCAGTGCTAGAGATCAGCGGGAGGTTCAAGAGACCCAGTACTTC. The chain has TRBV20-1 and TRBJ2-5; 9 nucleotides line up with TRBD2. Germline V gene data show CDR1 as DFQATT and CDR2 as SNEGSKA (reference sequence). V shed 0 bases, J shed 2 bases, and the junction held 4 bases outside the gene matches. This CDR3 contains 15 residues.

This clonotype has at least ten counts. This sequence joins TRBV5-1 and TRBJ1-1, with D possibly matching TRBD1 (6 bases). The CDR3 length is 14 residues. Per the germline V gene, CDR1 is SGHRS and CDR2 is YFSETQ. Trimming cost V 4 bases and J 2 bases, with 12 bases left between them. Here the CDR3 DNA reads TGCGCCAGCAGCATAGAGGGGGGAAACACTGAAGCTTTCTTT. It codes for CASSIEGGNTEAFF.